This T cell receptor beta chain emerged from a study of blood T cell repertoires in COVID-19. Study summary: Spain, Italy and the United States supplied samples that represented acute and convalescent COVID-19. Sources were T cells, B-cell-depleted T cells, or PBMCs; the material itself was cDNA or gDNA.

Germline CDR1 is LNHDA and CDR2 is SQIVND (reference sequence). V lost 5 bases and J lost 6, with 16 bases in between. The CDR3 contains 14 residues. The table lists this clone with a few counts. Under the authors' procedure: The authors estimated nucleated cell counts from reference gene primer amplification. Profiling relied on immunoSEQ multiplex PCR, and the TCRdb table lists in-frame clones only, not all of them. Clonal size and the V and J genes are those of that table, whereas D and trimming came from the DNA. Among roughly 380,000 clones listed, about four fifths were seen once. The sequenced material came from peripheral blood. The source is a human donor with acute or convalescent COVID-19. The donor label of this sample is uncertain. The chain recombines TRBV19 with TRBJ1-2; unclear D gene. The CDR3 here is CASSVREGIHGYTF. As DNA, the CDR3 is TGTGCCAGTAGTGTAAGGGAGGGAATCCATGGCTACACCTTC. The full variable domain, its missing parts supplied by reference TRBV19 and TRBJ1-2, is DGGITQSPKYLFRKEGQNVTLSCEQNLNHDAMYWYRQDPGQGLRLIYYSQIVNDFQKGDIAEGYSVSREKKESFPLTVTSAQKNPTAFYLCASSVREGIHGYTFGSGTRLTVV.